These 14 T cell receptor beta chains were sequenced from one sample in a study of cytomegalovirus exposure and HLA in healthy donors. PCR employed 60 Vbeta and 13 Jbeta primers. Assay used: immunoSEQ multiplex PCR; TCRdb lists only in-frame clones, some missing. The data hold about 69,000 clones, with about 74% observed a single time. The sample comprised PBMCs. These receptors all come from an older woman in good health and CMV-seropositive.

J is TRBJ2-1 and V is TRBV14, with 10 bases aligning to TRBD2. V shed 0 bases, J shed 7 bases, and the junction held 6 bases outside the gene matches. The CDR3 spans 16 residues. From germline, CDR1 is SGHDN and CDR2 FVKESK. The CDR3 nucleotides are TGTGCCAGCAGCCAAGATGGGCTAGCGGGAGTGAATGAGCAGTTCTTC. It yields the protein CASSQDGLAGVNEQFF. Together with reference TRBV14 and TRBJ2-1, the CDR3 gives the full variable domain: EAGVTQFPSHSVIEKGQTVTLRCDPISGHDNLYWYRRVMGKEIKFLLHFVKESKQDESGMPNNRFLAERTGGTYSTLKVQPAELEDSGVYFCASSQDGLAGVNEQFFGPGTRLTVL.

The chain recombines TRBV12-2 with TRBJ1-5; TRBD1 is the table's D call and was not checked against the DNA. TRBV12-2 is flagged as a pseudogene. CDR3 length: 16 residues. The CDR3 nucleotides are TGTGCAAGTCGATCGAGACAGATGGATAGGAATCAGCCCCAGCATTTT. It yields the protein CASRSRQMDRNQPQHF.

The chain couples TRBV9 to TRBJ2-2; 9 nucleotides line up with TRBD1. Germline V gene sequence: CDR1 SGDLS, CDR2 YYNGEE. Trimming removed 3 bases from V and 3 bases from J; junction bases left unmatched: 9. The CDR3 runs 17 residues. The CDR3 DNA is TGTGCCAGCAGCGACTTGGACAGGGGAGGAGACACCGGGGAGCTGTTTTTT. As protein: CASSDLDRGGDTGELFF.

The V and J genes are TRBV2 and TRBJ1-4; 11 nucleotides match TRBD1. V lost 6 bases and J lost 5; bases outside the gene matches: 5. The germline V gene encodes CDR1 SNHLY and CDR2 FYNNEI. The CDR3 extends over 15 amino acids. Written as DNA, the CDR3 is TGTGCCAGCAGACTATGGGACAGGGGGAATGAAAAACTGTTTTTT. It encodes CASRLWDRGNEKLFF. The full variable domain, completed using reference TRBV2 and TRBJ1-4, is EPEVTQTPSHQVTQMGQEVILRCVPISNHLYFYWYRQILGQKVEFLVSFYNNEISEKSEIFDDQFSVERPDGSNFTLKIRSTKLEDSAMYFCASRLWDRGNEKLFFGSGTQLSVL.

The V call is TRBV6-6, the J call TRBJ1-1; D perhaps matches TRBD1 (6 bases). Trimming stripped 7 bases from V and 1 base from J, with 10 bases between. Germline V gives CDR1 MNHNY, CDR2 SVGAGI (reference sequence). The length of the CDR3 is 13 residues. This CDR3 is CASTLDRNTEAFF. In DNA, the CDR3 is TGTGCCAGCACCCTGGACAGGAACACTGAAGCTTTCTTT.

This rearrangement joins TRBV10-3 to TRBJ2-1, with TRBD1 matching over 9 bases. The junction had 6 bases not matched to a gene; V was cut back by 6 bases and J by 6 bases. This CDR3 region has 14 residues. CDR1 and CDR2 from the germline V gene are ENHRY and SYGVKD. CDR3 DNA sequence: TGTGCCATCAGACAGGGACAGGGTGGCAATGAGCAGTTCTTC. Its protein is CAIRQGQGGNEQFF.

This chain uses TRBV7-8 with TRBJ2-1; no reliable D call. Germline CDR1 SGHVS, CDR2 FQNEAQ. The CDR3 length is 13 residues. Deletions cut 2 bases from V and 5 bases from J, with 7 bases between. CDR3 protein: CASSLRQNNEQFF. The CDR3 DNA sequence: TGTGCCAGCAGCTTAAGACAAAACAATGAGCAGTTCTTC.

The chain links TRBV7-2 to TRBJ2-3, with D unresolved. V gave up 4 bases and J gave up 0 bases, with 17 bases separating them. The CDR3 is made up of 17 amino acids. Germline CDR1 SGHTA, CDR2 FQGNSA. In DNA form, the CDR3 reads TGTGCCAGCAGCTCCGAGGTCGCAAGAACTAGCACAGATACGCAGTATTTT. Its protein product is CASSSEVARTSTDTQYF.

V and J are TRBV29-1 and TRBJ2-7; 8 nucleotides line up with TRBD1. This CDR3 has 13 amino acids. The germline CDR1 and CDR2 sequences are SQVTM and ANQGSEA. The J segment lost 4 bases and the V segment lost 4 bases, leaving 6 bases of the junction unmatched. CDR3 sequence reads: CSVVGTGLYEQYF. The CDR3 nucleotides are TGCAGCGTTGTTGGGACAGGCCTTTACGAGCAGTACTTC.

This clone was picked up one time. The CDR3 nucleotides are TGTGCCAGTAGTAGAGCTCCGGGACAGGGGATCACTGAAGCTTTCTTT. It encodes CASSRAPGQGITEAFF. The chain uses TRBV19 and TRBJ1-1, with TRBD1 identical over 10 bases. V shed 4 bases, J shed 4 bases, and the junction held 9 bases outside the gene matches. Germline assignment: CDR1 LNHDA and CDR2 SQIVND (reference sequence). The CDR3 is 16 residues long.

The genes are TRBV10-2 and TRBJ2-3, with D perhaps matching TRBD2 (5 bases). Trimming took 9 bases from V and 2 from J, leaving 21 bases between them. CDR3 length equals 16 residues. Germline V CDR1 and CDR2: WSHSY, SAAADI. CDR3 DNA: TGCGCCAGGGAAAGGCGGACTCAAAAAAACACAGATACGCAGTATTTT. Translated: CARERRTQKNTDTQYF.

This chain connects TRBV7-9 to TRBJ2-5, with D maybe TRBD2 (6 bases). Germline V CDR1 and CDR2: SEHNR, FQNEAQ (reference sequence). Trimming pared 5 bases from V and 10 bases from J, leaving 20 bases between. This CDR3 is built from 14 residues. The CDR3 here is CASSRGNTPVSQYF. CDR3 in DNA: TGTGCCAGCAGCCGCGGGAACACCCCAGTGAGCCAGTACTTC.

This sequence joins TRBV30 and TRBJ2-5; 8 nucleotides match TRBD1. V was pared by 5 bases and J by 3 bases, with 2 bases of the junction left unmatched. CDR3 length: 12 amino acids. In germline, CDR1 is GTSNPN, CDR2 SVGIG (reference sequence). The CDR3 DNA follows: TGTGCCTGGGAGGACAGGGAAGAGACCCAGTACTTC. This codes for CAWEDREETQYF.

The chain recombines TRBV27 with TRBJ2-7; 11 nucleotides align to TRBD2. From germline, CDR1 is MNHEY and CDR2 SMNVEV (reference sequence). The trim removed 5 bases at V and 3 bases at J, leaving 3 bases unmatched. This CDR3 region has 14 residues. The CDR3: CASSAGTSGYEQYF. The CDR3 DNA reads TGTGCCAGCAGTGCCGGGACTAGCGGCTACGAGCAGTACTTC.